This T cell receptor (beta chain) is drawn from a study of T cell responses to AZD1222 COVID-19 vaccine. Study results and limitations: An increase in Spike-specific TCR breadth and depth was observed after two AZD1222 doses. Scientists sampled the repertoires only once the peak T cell response had passed. Mostly white British, mostly female donors; authors suggested clonal diversity may be underestimated.

As regards this clone: Its antigen is unidentified.

CDR1 and CDR2 from the germline V gene are SGHDT and YYEEEE. Trimming at V came to 4 bases and at J to 7 bases, leaving 6 bases not matched to a gene. The CDR3 has 15 residues. Sequencing was performed with immunoSEQ multiplex PCR; in TCRdb, only in-frame clones are kept and a portion is missing. Of around 180,000 clones detected, 87% appear once; the ten largest clones hold less than 3%. The gene calls are TRBV5-6 and TRBJ2-1, with 12 bases lining up with TRBD2. The sample was peripheral blood, taken on day 0 of MenACWY control vaccination. The clonotype was recovered from an adult in good health. The CDR3 DNA sequence: TGTGCCAGCAGCCCCGGACTAGCGGGACTGAATGAGCAGTTCTTC. It specifies CASSPGLAGLNEQFF.